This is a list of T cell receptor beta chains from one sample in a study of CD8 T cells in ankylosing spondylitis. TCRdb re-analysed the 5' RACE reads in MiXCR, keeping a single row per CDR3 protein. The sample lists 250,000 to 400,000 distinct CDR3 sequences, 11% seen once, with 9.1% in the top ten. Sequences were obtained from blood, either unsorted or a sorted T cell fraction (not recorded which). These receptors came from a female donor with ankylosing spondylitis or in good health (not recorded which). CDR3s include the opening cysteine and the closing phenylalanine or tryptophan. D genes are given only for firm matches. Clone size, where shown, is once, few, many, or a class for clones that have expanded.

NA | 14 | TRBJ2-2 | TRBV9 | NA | CASSVAPGTGELFF | TGTGCCAGCAGCGTAGCTCCAGGAACCGGGGAGCTGTTTTTT
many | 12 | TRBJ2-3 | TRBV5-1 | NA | CASSSGTDTQYF | TGCGCCAGCAGCTCGGGCACAGATACGCAGTATTTT
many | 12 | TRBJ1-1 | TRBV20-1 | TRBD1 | CSARGQGAGAFF | TGCAGTGCTAGGGGACAGGGGGCTGGTGCTTTCTTT
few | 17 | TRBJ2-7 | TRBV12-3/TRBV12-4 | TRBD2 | CASSPTSGIELGSEQYF | TGTGCCAGCAGTCCTACTAGCGGGATAGAACTCGGTAGCGAGCAGTACTTC
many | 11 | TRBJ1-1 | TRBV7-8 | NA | CASSSPGAAFF | TGTGCCAGCAGCTCCCCGGGGGCAGCTTTCTTT
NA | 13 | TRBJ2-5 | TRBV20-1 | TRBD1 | CSATQGAGETQYF | TGCAGTGCTACACAGGGGGCGGGAGAGACCCAGTACTTC
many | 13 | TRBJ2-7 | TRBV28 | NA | CASSFESTYEQYF | TGTGCCAGCAGTTTTGAGTCTACCTACGAGCAGTACTTC
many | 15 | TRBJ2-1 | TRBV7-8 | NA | CASSLVTGTYNEQFF | TGTGCCAGCAGCTTAGTGACGGGGACCTACAATGAGCAGTTCTTC
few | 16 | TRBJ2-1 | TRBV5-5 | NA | CASSSLTGNSYNEQFF | TGTGCCAGCAGCTCACTTACAGGGAACTCCTACAATGAGCAGTTCTTC
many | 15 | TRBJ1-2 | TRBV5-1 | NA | CASSLAATGNYGYTF | TGCGCCAGCAGCTTGGCCGCCACAGGGAATTATGGCTACACCTTC
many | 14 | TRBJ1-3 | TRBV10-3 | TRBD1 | CAVKKTGSGNTIYF | TGTGCCGTCAAGAAGACAGGGTCTGGAAACACCATATATTTT
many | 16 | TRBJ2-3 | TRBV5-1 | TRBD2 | CASKTSGSLSTDTQYF | TGCGCCAGCAAGACTAGCGGGAGTCTTAGCACAGATACGCAGTATTTT
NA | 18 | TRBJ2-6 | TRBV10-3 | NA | CAISGDPGPREGANVLTF | TGTGCCATCAGTGGGGATCCGGGGCCGCGAGAAGGGGCCAACGTCCTGACTTTC
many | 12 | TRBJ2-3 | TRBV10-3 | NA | CAINGAGDTQYF | TGTGCCATCAACGGGGCTGGAGATACGCAGTATTTT
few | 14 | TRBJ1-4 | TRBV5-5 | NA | CASSSTGTNEKLFF | TGTGCCAGCAGCTCGACAGGAACTAATGAAAAACTGTTTTTT
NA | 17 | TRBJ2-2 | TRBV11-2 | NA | CASSKTGIGVATGELFF | TGTGCCAGCAGCAAAACCGGGATTGGGGTGGCAACCGGGGAGCTGTTTTTT
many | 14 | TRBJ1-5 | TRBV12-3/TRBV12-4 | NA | CASSFRTGNQPQHF | TGTGCCAGCAGTTTTCGGACGGGAAATCAGCCCCAGCATTTT
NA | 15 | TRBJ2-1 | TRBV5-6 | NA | CASSLGQVGWNEQFF | TGTGCCAGCAGCTTGGGGCAGGTTGGATGGAATGAGCAGTTCTTC
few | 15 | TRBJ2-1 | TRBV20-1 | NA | CSARDGDRGNNEQFF | TGCAGTGCTAGAGATGGCGACCGGGGCAACAATGAGCAGTTCTTC
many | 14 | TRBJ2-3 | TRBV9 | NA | CASSVRGSTDTQYF | TGTGCCAGCAGCGTACGAGGTAGCACAGATACGCAGTATTTT
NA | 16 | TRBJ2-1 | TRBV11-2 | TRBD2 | CASSVGLATTYNEQFF | TGTGCCAGCAGCGTCGGACTAGCGACAACCTACAATGAGCAGTTCTTC
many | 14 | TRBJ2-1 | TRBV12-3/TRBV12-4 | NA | CASSLPGQINRQFF | TGTGCCAGCAGTTTACCGGGCCAGATTAATCGGCAGTTCTTC
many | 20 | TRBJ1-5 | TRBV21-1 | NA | CASSRFKTGHPYCSNQPQHF | TGTGCCAGCAGTAGATTTAAAACCGGGCACCCTTATTGCAGCAATCAGCCCCAGCATTTT
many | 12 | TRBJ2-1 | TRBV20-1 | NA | CSATPRVSEQFF | TGCAGTGCCACTCCCCGGGTCTCCGAGCAGTTCTTC
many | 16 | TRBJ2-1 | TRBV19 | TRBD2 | CASSIGGLASYNEQFF | TGTGCCAGTAGTATTGGGGGACTAGCAAGCTACAATGAGCAGTTCTTC
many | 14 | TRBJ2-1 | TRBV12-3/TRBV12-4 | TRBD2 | CATSRSGRWNEQFF | TGTGCCACCAGCCGGAGCGGGAGATGGAATGAGCAGTTCTTC
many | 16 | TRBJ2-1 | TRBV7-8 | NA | CASSLGQLAAYNEQFF | TGTGCCAGCAGCTTAGGACAACTAGCTGCCTACAATGAGCAGTTCTTC
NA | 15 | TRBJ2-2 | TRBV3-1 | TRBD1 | CASSQIDRGTGELFF | TGTGCCAGCAGCCAGATAGACAGGGGCACCGGGGAGCTGTTTTTT
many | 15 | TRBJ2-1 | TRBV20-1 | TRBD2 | CSAIPRIAGGNEQFF | TGCAGTGCTATCCCCAGAATAGCGGGGGGAAATGAGCAGTTCTTC
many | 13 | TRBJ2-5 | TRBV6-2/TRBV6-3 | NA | CASSYGRQETQYF | TGTGCCAGCAGTTATGGACGGCAAGAGACCCAGTACTTC
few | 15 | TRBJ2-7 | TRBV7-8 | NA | CASSFKGQSPYEQYF | TGTGCCAGCAGCTTCAAGGGACAATCACCCTACGAGCAGTACTTC
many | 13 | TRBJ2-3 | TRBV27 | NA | CASSFPMADTQYF | TGTGCCAGCAGTTTCCCGATGGCAGATACGCAGTATTTT
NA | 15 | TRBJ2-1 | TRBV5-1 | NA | CASSFGQSSSKEQFF | TGCGCCAGCAGCTTTGGACAGAGCTCATCGAAAGAGCAGTTCTTC
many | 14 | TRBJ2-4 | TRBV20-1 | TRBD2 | CSVQAGGVGNIQYF | TGCAGTGTCCAGGCCGGGGGGGTGGGAAACATTCAGTACTTC
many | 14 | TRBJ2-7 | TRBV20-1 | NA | CSARVDSVSYEQYF | TGCAGTGCTAGAGTGGACAGTGTCTCCTACGAGCAGTACTTC
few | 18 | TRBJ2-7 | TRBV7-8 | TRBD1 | CASSPLVEGGFSSYEQYF | TGTGCCAGCAGCCCCCTGGTTGAAGGGGGCTTCAGCTCCTACGAGCAGTACTTC
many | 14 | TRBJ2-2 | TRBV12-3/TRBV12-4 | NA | CASSPGGFTGELFF | TGTGCCAGCAGTCCAGGGGGGTTCACCGGGGAGCTGTTTTTT
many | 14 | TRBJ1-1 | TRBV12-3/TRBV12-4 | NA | CASSLGRLNTEAFF | TGTGCCAGCAGTTTGGGGCGGCTGAACACTGAAGCTTTCTTT
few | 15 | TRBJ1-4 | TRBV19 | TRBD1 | CASKTTGTGQEKLFF | TGTGCCAGTAAAACTACCGGGACAGGACAGGAAAAACTGTTTTTT
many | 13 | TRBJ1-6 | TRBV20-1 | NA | CSASSGVDSPLHF | TGCAGTGCTAGCTCGGGGGTAGATTCACCCCTCCACTTT